The next 18 T cell receptor beta chains were all read from a single sample in a study of T cell changes during pregnancy in multiple sclerosis. Clones were sequenced by immunoSEQ multiplex PCR, and TCRdb holds only the in-frame ones, with some missing. This sample carries about 100,000 clones, roughly 93% of them seen once, and the ten largest clones take about 0.9%. Here the sequenced sample was peripheral blood, taken before pregnancy. Receptors were obtained from a female donor with multiple sclerosis, enrolled in a pregnancy study.

This clone was detected once. The rearrangement uses TRBV15 and TRBJ2-1, with 9 positions matching TRBD2. CDR3 size: 17 residues. Germline assignment: CDR1 LNHNV and CDR2 YYDKDF (reference sequence). V lost 0 bases to trimming and J lost 5 bases; unmatched junction nucleotides: 8. CDR3 sequence reads: CATSRDPAGLAHNEQFF. In DNA, the CDR3 is TGTGCCACCAGCAGAGACCCCGCGGGACTAGCCCACAATGAGCAGTTCTTC.

This CDR3 reads CASSTHHNEQFF. The CDR3, as DNA: TGTGCCAGCAGTACACACCACAATGAGCAGTTCTTC. This chain uses TRBV27 with TRBJ2-1; no clear D. Looked up from germline, CDR1 is MNHEY and CDR2 is SMNVEV (reference sequence). This CDR3 has 12 amino acids. The V end lost 5 bases, the J end lost 5 bases, and 7 bases lay between the germline ends.

CDR3 DNA sequence: TGTGCCAGCAGCCGAGCAGGGGACAGGGACGGAGCTTTCTTT. This translates into CASSRAGDRDGAFF. This rearrangement joins TRBV11-2 to TRBJ1-1, with 9 bases lining up with TRBD1. Germline CDR1 is SGHAT and CDR2 is FQNNGV. Trimming removed 5 bases from V and 10 bases from J; junction bases left unmatched: 11. This CDR3 is built from 14 residues.

The CDR3 nucleotides are TGCGCCAGCAGCTTGCCGGGACTAGCGGGAAACAATGAGCAGTTCTTC. Encoded protein: CASSLPGLAGNNEQFF. The rearrangement links TRBV5-1 to TRBJ2-1, with 13 bases that match TRBD2. The CDR3 has 16 amino acids. Trimming removed 1 base from V and 5 bases from J; junction bases left unmatched: 3. CDR1 and CDR2 (germline): SGHRS, YFSETQ.

J is TRBJ2-6 and V is TRBV7-2, with D hard to call. Germline-derived CDR1 and CDR2 are SGHTA and FQGNSA. The V and J ends lost 3 bases and 0 bases respectively, with 6 bases between them. The CDR3 has 15 residues. This CDR3 reads CASSFKRSGANVLTF. CDR3 bases: TGTGCCAGCAGCTTTAAGCGCTCTGGGGCCAACGTCCTGACTTTC.

The V and J genes are TRBV28 and TRBJ2-7, with 7 bases lining up with TRBD1. The CDR3 consists of 15 residues. The V segment lost 6 bases and the J segment 4 bases; nucleotides outside the gene matches: 12. Germline CDR1 and CDR2: MDHEN and SYDVKM. In nucleotides, the CDR3 is TGTGCCAGCAGGTTTCGGGACAGTCCGTTATACGAGCAGTACTTC. Amino acids: CASRFRDSPLYEQYF.

The chain employs TRBV4-1 and TRBJ1-4; D gene uncertain. The germline CDR1 and CDR2 sequences are MGHRA and YSYEKL. The CDR3 has 15 amino acids. Trimming stripped 1 base from V and 3 bases from J, with 9 bases between. In DNA, the CDR3 is TGCGCCAGCAGCCAAGTTCCGGGGTCTAATGAAAAACTGTTTTTT. Protein sequence: CASSQVPGSNEKLFF.

V and J are TRBV9 and TRBJ2-3, with TRBD2 identical over 8 bases. V lost 2 bases, J lost 2 bases, and 7 bases stayed unmatched. Per germline, CDR1 SGDLS and CDR2 YYNGEE. The CDR3 totals 16 residues. The CDR3 DNA reads as TGTGCCAGCAGCGTCGGGACTAGTGAGGACACAGATACGCAGTATTTT. Translated, it gives CASSVGTSEDTDTQYF.

The rearrangement joins TRBV13 to TRBJ2-3, with TRBD1 as a possible D gene (5 bases). The germline V gene encodes CDR1 PRHDT and CDR2 FYEKMQ (reference sequence). Trimming removed 5 bases at V and 3 bases at J, with 12 bases between. The CDR3 is 14 residues long. Here the CDR3 reads CASSAKGKTDTQYF. The CDR3 region has the DNA TGTGCCAGCAGCGCTAAGGGGAAGACAGATACGCAGTATTTT.

Here the CDR3 reads CSVEARSGDYGYTF. DNA for the CDR3: TGCAGCGTTGAGGCCAGATCAGGGGACTATGGCTACACCTTC. The chain has TRBV29-1 and TRBJ1-2; a weak D match, TRBD1 (6 bases). V shed 3 bases and J shed 3 bases, with 14 bases lying between them. Germline CDR1 SQVTM, CDR2 ANQGSEA. The CDR3 consists of 14 residues.

This chain links TRBV20-1 with TRBJ1-2; a weak D match, TRBD1 (5 bases). The CDR3 spans 10 residues. Germline V gene sequence: CDR1 DFQATT, CDR2 SNEGSKA (reference sequence). V lost 5 bases and J 6 bases, leaving 7 bases between the germline ends. CDR3 amino acids: CSAGGNGYTF. The CDR3 DNA reads as TGCAGTGCTGGGGGGAATGGCTACACCTTC.

The V gene is TRBV6-1, the J gene TRBJ2-2; D not resolved. The CDR3 is 15 residues long. Germline V gene sequence: CDR1 MNHNS, CDR2 SASEGT. Between the trimmed V and J ends, which lost 8 bases and 0 bases, there was a span of 13 bases. The CDR3 spells CASQRHPANTGELFF. In nucleotides, the CDR3 is TGTGCCAGCCAACGACATCCCGCGAACACCGGGGAGCTGTTTTTT.

This chain links TRBV10-3 with TRBJ2-7, with TRBD2 as a possible D gene (5 bases). Germline V CDR1 and CDR2: ENHRY, SYGVKD. The CDR3 is made up of 12 amino acids. The V gene lost 3 bases and the J gene lost 3 bases, with 6 bases spanning the gap. CDR3: CAISDRDYEQYF. The CDR3 nucleotides are TGTGCCATCAGTGACCGGGACTACGAGCAGTACTTC.

This chain connects TRBV11-1 to TRBJ2-2; tentatively, D is TRBD2 (6 bases). The germline V gene encodes CDR1 SGHAT and CDR2 FQDESV (reference sequence). Deletions cut 6 bases from V and 8 bases from J, with 19 bases between. The length of the CDR3 is 15 residues. CDR3 sequence: CASSPTLGGAGELFF. The DNA for the CDR3 is TGTGCCAGCAGTCCTACCCTCGGGGGAGCTGGGGAGCTGTTTTTT.

V and J are TRBV7-2 and TRBJ2-1, with TRBD2 identical over 14 bases. The CDR3 has 15 amino acids. V trimming: 2 bases; J trimming: 8 bases; junction bases outside the gene matches: 2. The germline V gene encodes CDR1 SGHTA and CDR2 FQGNSA. The CDR3 spells CASSLRLAGGHEQFF. The DNA for the CDR3 is TGTGCCAGCAGCTTACGACTAGCGGGAGGGCATGAGCAGTTCTTC.

The V and J genes are TRBV27 and TRBJ2-2; D is possibly TRBD1 (7 bases). The germline gives CDR1 MNHEY, CDR2 SMNVEV (reference sequence). The CDR3 totals 15 residues. With 0 bases removed from V and 6 bases from J, the gap between germline ends came to 11 bases. This CDR3 reads CASSLSGGGAGELFF. As DNA, the CDR3 is TGTGCCAGCAGTTTATCAGGAGGGGGCGCCGGGGAGCTGTTTTTT.

This sequence joins TRBV5-1 and TRBJ2-1, with D perhaps TRBD2 (5 bases). V lost 0 bases to trimming and J lost 9 bases, with 16 bases between them. CDR3 size: 15 residues. Germline V gene lookup returns CDR1 SGHRS and CDR2 YFSETQ. CDR3 residues: CASSLAPTGGGEQFF. The CDR3 region has the DNA TGCGCCAGCAGCTTGGCCCCGACTGGAGGTGGTGAGCAGTTCTTC.

This chain connects TRBV2 to TRBJ1-1; 8 nucleotides line up with TRBD1. Germline values: CDR1 SNHLY, CDR2 FYNNEI. The CDR3 length is 16 residues. V trimming: 8 bases; J trimming: 4 bases; junction bases outside the gene matches: 15. CDR3 coding DNA: TGTGCCAGCCGTTTCCGGCAGGGGGCTGAGGGCACTGAAGCTTTCTTT. Protein: CASRFRQGAEGTEAFF. The full variable domain, completed using reference TRBV2 and TRBJ1-1, is EPEVTQTPSHQVTQMGQEVILRCVPISNHLYFYWYRQILGQKVEFLVSFYNNEISEKSEIFDDQFSVERPDGSNFTLKIRSTKLEDSAMYFCASRFRQGAEGTEAFFGQGTRLTVV.